The 18 T cell receptor beta chains listed next were all sequenced from one sample in a study of graft-versus-host responses after intestinal transplantation. Sequencing used immunoSEQ multiplex PCR; TCRdb keeps in-frame clones, though not all of them. This sample carries about 89,000 clones, approximately 94% of them seen once, and the ten largest clones take over 0.15%. No antigen is known for these receptors. The sample in question was unstimulated CD4+ T cells sorted from spleen or lymph node cells, obtained before transplant. These receptors all come from a human donor who was the organ donor for an intestinal transplant.

This clone is a singleton in its sample. This rearrangement joins TRBV30 to TRBJ2-7; 7 positions match TRBD1. Trimming cost V 4 bases and J 3 bases; bases outside gene matches: 3. Germline values: CDR1 GTSNPN, CDR2 SVGIG (reference sequence). This CDR3 is 12 amino acids long. The CDR3 bases are TGTGCCTGGACAGGGGGAATCTACGAGCAGTACTTC. Protein: CAWTGGIYEQYF.

The chain recombines TRBV11-3 with TRBJ1-1; perhaps TRBD1 as D (5 bases). The CDR3 consists of 13 residues. The germline CDR1 and CDR2 sequences are SGHNT and YENEEA. Deletions cut 1 base from V and 6 bases from J, with 9 bases between. In nucleotides, the CDR3 is TGTGCCAGCAGCTTAGGGGCGGGACCTGAAGCTTTCTTT. This gives the protein CASSLGAGPEAFF.

This clone was recorded once. The gene calls are TRBV5-5 and TRBJ2-7, with D perhaps matching TRBD1 (6 bases). The CDR3 covers 18 residues. Germline CDR1 and CDR2: SGHKS and YYEKEE (reference sequence). V gave up 1 base and J gave up 0 bases, with 20 bases separating them. CDR3 coding DNA: TGTGCCAGCAGCTTGTCCCGCCTTACAGGGATCAACTCCTACGAGCAGTACTTC. Translated, it gives CASSLSRLTGINSYEQYF.

The chain combines TRBV5-1 with TRBJ2-7, with D tentatively TRBD1 or TRBD2 (5 bases each). V gave up 0 bases and J gave up 2 bases, with 12 bases separating them. CDR1 SGHRS and CDR2 YFSETQ come from the germline V gene. The length of the CDR3 is 15 residues. The CDR3 region has the DNA TGCGCCAGCAGCTTGGTAGGTACGGGGCCCTACGAGCAGTACTTC. Amino acids: CASSLVGTGPYEQYF.

The chain has TRBV27 and TRBJ2-2; tentatively, D is TRBD2 (6 bases). The CDR3 has 15 amino acids. The germline V gene has CDR1 MNHEY and CDR2 SMNVEV (reference sequence). V was pared by 0 bases and J by 6 bases, with 11 bases between. The DNA of the CDR3 is TGTGCCAGCAGTTTATCGAATGCGGGATCCGGGGAGCTGTTTTTT. Protein sequence: CASSLSNAGSGELFF.

The chain employs TRBV30 and TRBJ1-1; the D gene is possibly TRBD1 (5 bases). The CDR3 is 13 residues long. The V gene's germline CDR1 is GTSNPN and CDR2 SVGIG (reference sequence). Trimming removed 4 bases from V and 5 bases from J, with 14 bases in between. CDR3: CAWTMRGGTEAFF. The CDR3 coding sequence is TGTGCCTGGACAATGCGGGGGGGAACTGAAGCTTTCTTT.

This clone has only one observation. The chain has TRBV11-1 and TRBJ2-7; D may be TRBD1 (6 bases). The CDR3 spans 14 residues. Deletions cut 7 bases from V and 0 bases from J, with 13 bases between. CDR1 and CDR2 from the germline V gene are SGHAT and FQDESV (reference sequence). This chain's CDR3 is CASTLTGGSYEQYF. The CDR3 nucleotides are TGTGCCAGCACCTTGACAGGAGGCTCCTACGAGCAGTACTTC.

This chain uses TRBV14 with TRBJ2-3; weak D call: TRBD2 (6 bases). Germline V gene lookup returns CDR1 SGHDN and CDR2 FVKESK. The CDR3 has 16 residues. V lost 0 bases to trimming and J lost 5 bases, with 15 bases between them. CDR3 sequence: CASSQERVAGGDTQYF. The CDR3 bases are TGTGCCAGCAGCCAAGAGAGGGTCGCCGGGGGAGATACGCAGTATTTT. Looking up the rest from reference TRBV14 and TRBJ2-3 gives the full variable domain: EAGVTQFPSHSVIEKGQTVTLRCDPISGHDNLYWYRRVMGKEIKFLLHFVKESKQDESGMPNNRFLAERTGGTYSTLKVQPAELEDSGVYFCASSQERVAGGDTQYFGPGTRLTVL.

The CDR3 sequence: CATSGPGPSNSPLHF. The CDR3 region has the DNA TGTGCCACCAGCGGCCCGGGACCGAGTAATTCACCCCTCCACTTT. The V and J genes are TRBV15 and TRBJ1-6, with D possibly TRBD1 on 5 matching bases. V lost 5 bases to trimming and J lost 6 bases, with 14 bases between them. There are 15 residues in the CDR3. Germline CDR1 reads LNHNV; CDR2 reads YYDKDF (reference sequence).

J is TRBJ1-2 and V is TRBV10-3; the match to TRBD1 covers 11 bases. The CDR3 is 15 amino acids. Germline lookup yields CDR1 ENHRY and CDR2 SYGVKD. J was trimmed by 7 bases and V by 8 bases; bases with no gene match: 12. The CDR3 nucleotides are TGTGCCATCGAGGAACGGACAGGGGGCAATCGTGGCTACACCTTC. As protein: CAIEERTGGNRGYTF.

The chain joins TRBV7-2 to TRBJ2-3, with 11 bases lining up with TRBD1. Germline V gives CDR1 SGHTA, CDR2 FQGNSA. CDR3 length equals 15 residues. Trimming cost V 6 bases and J 3 bases; bases outside gene matches: 5. In DNA, the CDR3 is TGTGCCAGCAGAGGCGGGGACAGGGGGACAGATACGCAGTATTTT. It translates to CASRGGDRGTDTQYF.

This chain connects TRBV6-5 to TRBJ1-1; 10 bases map to TRBD1. The J segment lost 4 bases and the V segment lost 6 bases, leaving 5 bases of the junction unmatched. CDR3 length: 14 amino acids. CDR1 and CDR2 from the germline V gene are MNHEY and SVGAGI. CDR3 sequence (DNA): TGTGCCAGCAGGCTGAGGACAGGGGGCACTGAAGCTTTCTTT. Translated, it gives CASRLRTGGTEAFF.

The V gene is TRBV7-8, the J gene TRBJ2-7; a weak D match, TRBD2 (6 bases). Per germline, CDR1 SGHVS and CDR2 FQNEAQ. The length of the CDR3 is 15 residues. The germline V and J ends were trimmed by 1 base and 2 bases, with 12 bases remaining between them. This CDR3 reads CASSLGPGLTYEQYF. CDR3 coding DNA: TGTGCCAGCAGCTTAGGGCCGGGACTCACCTACGAGCAGTACTTC.

This rearrangement joins TRBV5-4 to TRBJ2-7; TRBD1 aligns across 7 bases. Trimming removed 4 bases from V and 6 bases from J; junction bases left unmatched: 7. The V gene's germline CDR1 is SGHNT and CDR2 YYREEE (reference sequence). This CDR3 contains 13 residues. Written as DNA, the CDR3 is TGTGCCAGCAGCCGGGACAGTGGGCGCGAGCAGTACTTC. Translated, it gives CASSRDSGREQYF.

This clone appeared a single time. The chain recombines TRBV7-9 with TRBJ2-2; tentative D call: TRBD1 (5 bases). The V gene's germline CDR1 is SEHNR and CDR2 FQNEAQ (reference sequence). The CDR3 runs 15 residues. Trimming left V 5 bases short and J 3 bases short, with 13 bases between. CDR3 loop: CASSRQLTDTGELFF. CDR3 bases: TGTGCCAGCAGCCGACAGCTTACGGACACCGGGGAGCTGTTTTTT.

The V gene is TRBV4-1, the J gene TRBJ2-3; D possibly corresponds to TRBD2 (5 bases). Germline assignment: CDR1 MGHRA and CDR2 YSYEKL. The CDR3 has 17 residues. With 4 bases removed from V and 1 base from J, the gap between germline ends came to 18 bases. For the CDR3, the DNA is TGCGCCAGCAGCCTTCTAGAAGCGGTGCTGGGCACAGATACGCAGTATTTT. Translation: CASSLLEAVLGTDTQYF.

The CDR3 is CASSRRGLPENSPLHF. The CDR3 coding sequence is TGTGCCAGCAGTCGAAGGGGGCTGCCAGAGAATTCACCCCTCCACTTT. The chain has TRBV2 and TRBJ1-6; 7 nucleotides align to TRBD1. CDR3 length equals 16 residues. The germline gives CDR1 SNHLY, CDR2 FYNNEI. J lost 7 bases, V lost 5 bases, and 11 bases had no gene match. The variable domain in full, with the rest retrieved from reference TRBV2 and TRBJ1-6, is EPEVTQTPSHQVTQMGQEVILRCVPISNHLYFYWYRQILGQKVEFLVSFYNNEISEKSEIFDDQFSVERPDGSNFTLKIRSTKLEDSAMYFCASSRRGLPENSPLHFGNGTRLTVT.

This chain uses TRBV4-2 with TRBJ2-2; D gene uncertain. Trimming stripped 1 base from V and 5 bases from J, with 11 bases between. The CDR3 consists of 15 residues. Germline CDR1 and CDR2: LGHNA and YNFKEQ. CDR3 protein: CASSQGVALTGELFF. The CDR3 DNA sequence: TGTGCCAGCAGCCAAGGTGTTGCACTTACCGGGGAGCTGTTTTTT.